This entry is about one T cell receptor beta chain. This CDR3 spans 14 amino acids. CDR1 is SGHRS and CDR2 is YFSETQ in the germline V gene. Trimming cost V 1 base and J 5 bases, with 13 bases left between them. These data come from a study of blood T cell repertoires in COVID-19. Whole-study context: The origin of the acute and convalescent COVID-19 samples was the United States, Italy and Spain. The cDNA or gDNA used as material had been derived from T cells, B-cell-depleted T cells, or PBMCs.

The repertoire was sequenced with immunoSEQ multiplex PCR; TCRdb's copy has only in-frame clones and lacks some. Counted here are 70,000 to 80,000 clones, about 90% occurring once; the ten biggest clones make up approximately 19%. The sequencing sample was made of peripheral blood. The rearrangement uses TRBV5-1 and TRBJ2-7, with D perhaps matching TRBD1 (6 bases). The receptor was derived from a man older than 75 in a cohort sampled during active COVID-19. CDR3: CASSLPQGTHEQYF. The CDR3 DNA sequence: TGCGCCAGCAGCTTGCCCCAGGGGACCCACGAGCAGTACTTC. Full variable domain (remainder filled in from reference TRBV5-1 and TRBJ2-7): KAGVTQTPRYLIKTRGQQVTLSCSPISGHRSVSWYQQTPGQGLQFLFEYFSETQRNKGNFPGRFSGRQFSNSRSEMNVSTLELGDSALYLCASSLPQGTHEQYFGPGTRLTVT.